The next 11 T cell receptor beta chains were all read from a single sample in a study of cytotoxic CD8 clonotypes in ibrutinib-treated CLL. TCRdb's copy holds only in-frame clones and misses some; the assay was immunoSEQ multiplex PCR. The sample carries about 140,000 clones, roughly 77% recorded once. The sequenced sample was PBMCs, obtained after 12 months of ibrutinib treatment. Receptors originate from a human donor with chronic lymphocytic leukemia.

This clone has at least ten counts. The chain is built from TRBV19 and TRBJ2-2, with D perhaps TRBD2 (6 bases). Trimming cost V 1 base and J 5 bases, with 8 bases left between them. The CDR3 spans 14 residues. Per the germline V gene, CDR1 is LNHDA and CDR2 is SQIVND (reference sequence). The CDR3 here is CASSIVGGTGELFF. The CDR3 coding sequence is TGTGCCAGTAGTATAGTCGGGGGTACCGGGGAGCTGTTTTTT.

The gene calls are TRBV28 and TRBJ2-2, with D possibly TRBD1 on 6 matching bases. The germline V gene has CDR1 MDHEN and CDR2 SYDVKM. V gave up 4 bases and J gave up 7 bases, with 10 bases separating them. The CDR3 has 13 amino acids. Here the CDR3 DNA reads TGTGCCAGCAGTTCAGGGGCAGGCGGGGAGCTGTTTTTT. This gives the protein CASSSGAGGELFF. Full variable domain (outside the CDR3, taken from reference TRBV28 and TRBJ2-2): DVKVTQSSRYLVKRTGEKVFLECVQDMDHENMFWYRQDPGLGLRLIYFSYDVKMKEKGDIPEGYSVSREKKERFSLILESASTNQTSMYLCASSSGAGGELFFGEGSRLTVL.

The J gene is TRBJ2-7, the V gene TRBV11-2; TRBD2 agrees at 11 bases. The germline gives CDR1 SGHAT, CDR2 FQNNGV. The junction had 7 bases not matched to a gene; V was cut back by 5 bases and J by 1 base. The CDR3 has 16 amino acids. The CDR3 here is CASSAPGLAASYEQYF. The CDR3 nucleotides read TGTGCCAGCAGCGCGCCGGGACTAGCGGCTTCCTACGAGCAGTACTTC. Complete variable domain (other parts from reference TRBV11-2 and TRBJ2-7): EAGVAQSPRYKIIEKRQSVAFWCNPISGHATLYWYQQILGQGPKLLIQFQNNGVVDDSQLPKDRFSAERLKGVDSTLKIQPAKLEDSAVYLCASSAPGLAASYEQYFGPGTRLTVT.

V gene TRBV19 combines with J gene TRBJ2-7; 10 positions agree with TRBD1. The V gene end was trimmed by 7 bases and the J gene end by 2 bases; junction bases not matched to a gene: 8. The CDR3 is 15 amino acids. The germline V gene has CDR1 LNHDA and CDR2 SQIVND (reference sequence). CDR3 nucleotides: TGTGCCAGTAAAACCGGGACAGGGGTAGCCTACGAGCAGTACTTC. This translates into CASKTGTGVAYEQYF.

The chain carries TRBV7-2 and TRBJ2-7; 10 bases fit TRBD1. The CDR3 spans 14 residues. V shed 7 bases, J shed 2 bases, and the junction held 5 bases outside the gene matches. CDR1 and CDR2 from the germline V gene are SGHTA and FQGNSA. For the CDR3, the DNA is TGTGCCAGCACCTACGACAGGGGGCCCTACGAGCAGTACTTC. Its translation: CASTYDRGPYEQYF.

The chain recombines TRBV5-6 with TRBJ2-5, with 8 bases fitting TRBD2. The V gene's germline CDR1 is SGHDT and CDR2 YYEEEE. The junction had 7 bases not matched to a gene; V was cut back by 4 bases and J by 5 bases. This CDR3 comprises 14 residues. This chain's CDR3 is CASSLPTSAETQYF. Here the CDR3 DNA reads TGTGCCAGCAGCCTACCGACTAGCGCTGAGACCCAGTACTTC.

The chain uses TRBV10-3 and TRBJ2-1; 8 bases match TRBD2. Germline V gives CDR1 ENHRY, CDR2 SYGVKD. Germline trimming cut 3 bases from V and 6 bases from J; bases unmatched to any gene: 10. The CDR3 is 16 amino acids. The CDR3 reads CAISDRVAGSRNEQFF. The DNA for the CDR3 is TGTGCCATCAGTGATAGGGTAGCGGGATCCCGCAATGAGCAGTTCTTC.

The chain employs TRBV30 and TRBJ2-3; D not certain. The CDR3 runs 14 residues. With 3 bases removed from V and 4 bases from J, the gap between germline ends came to 14 bases. Germline V lookup: CDR1 GTSNPN, CDR2 SVGIG (reference sequence). The CDR3 loop is CAWRRPVTADTQYF. CDR3 nucleotide sequence: TGTGCCTGGAGACGACCGGTCACGGCAGATACGCAGTATTTT.

CDR3 nucleotide sequence: TGTGCCAGCACACCGGGGACAGCCTCCTACAATGAGCAGTTCTTC. Translated: CASTPGTASYNEQFF. The chain uses TRBV28 and TRBJ2-1, with 7 bases aligning to TRBD1. CDR3 size: 15 residues. Germline CDR1 and CDR2: MDHEN and SYDVKM. After removal of 7 bases from V and 0 bases from J, the junction contained 6 bases not matched to a gene.

This chain links TRBV30 with TRBJ2-3, with D tentatively TRBD2 (6 bases). Germline V lookup: CDR1 GTSNPN, CDR2 SVGIG (reference sequence). The CDR3 totals 15 residues. V lost 0 bases to trimming and J lost 0 bases, with 10 bases between them. This CDR3 reads CAWSVGGSSTDTQYF. The CDR3 DNA reads TGTGCCTGGAGTGTGGGAGGTTCTAGCACAGATACGCAGTATTTT.

This chain's CDR3 is CASSERTPKGKGWGETQYF. DNA of the CDR3: TGTGCCAGCAGTGAACGGACCCCTAAGGGGAAGGGGTGGGGAGAGACCCAGTACTTC. The chain carries TRBV6-1 and TRBJ2-5, with D possibly TRBD1 on 5 matching bases. The germline gives CDR1 MNHNS, CDR2 SASEGT. The CDR3 consists of 19 residues. Trimming left V 2 bases short and J 4 bases short, with 26 bases between.